The rows below give T cell receptor beta chains drawn from one sample of a study of Graves' ophthalmopathy and Graves' hyperthyroidism. TCRdb re-analysed the multiplex PCR reads in MiXCR, keeping a single row per CDR3 protein. Here the sample spans fewer than 350,000 distinct CDR3 sequences, about a sixth being singletons. Sequenced material: peripheral blood. The receptor source for this set is an adult man with Graves' ophthalmopathy. The CDR3 runs from the conserved cysteine through the conserved F or W. Fields, in order: D gene, J gene, clone size, V gene, CDR3 DNA, CDR3 protein. D genes are given only for firm matches. A row's size may be missing; if present it is once, few, many or a size class.

D gene: NA
J gene: TRBJ2-4
clone size: many
V gene: TRBV6-5
CDR3 DNA: TGTGCCACCGGGACATTAGCCAAAAACATTCAGTACTTC
CDR3 protein: CATGTLAKNIQYF

D gene: NA
J gene: TRBJ2-2
clone size: many
V gene: TRBV2
CDR3 DNA: TGTGCCAGCAGTGGATCGAGCGGGAACACCGGGGAGCTGTTTTTT
CDR3 protein: CASSGSSGNTGELFF

D gene: NA
J gene: TRBJ1-1
clone size: NA
V gene: TRBV20-1
CDR3 DNA: TGCAGTGCTACACTGGTCAGCCGGAACACTGAAGCTTACTTT
CDR3 protein: CSATLVSRNTEAYF

D gene: NA
J gene: TRBJ2-2
clone size: many
V gene: TRBV5-1
CDR3 DNA: TGCGCCAGCACCCTTCGCCCGAACACCGGGGAGCTGTTTTTT
CDR3 protein: CASTLRPNTGELFF

D gene: TRBD2
J gene: TRBJ2-7
clone size: many
V gene: TRBV20-1
CDR3 DNA: TGCAGTGCCTCCCGACTAGCGGGAGTGCTCTACGAGCAGTACTTC
CDR3 protein: CSASRLAGVLYEQYF

D gene: NA
J gene: TRBJ2-2
clone size: many
V gene: TRBV28
CDR3 DNA: TGTGCCAGCAGTTTATATGTGGGGCCGTCCGGGGAGCTGTTTTTT
CDR3 protein: CASSLYVGPSGELFF

D gene: NA
J gene: TRBJ1-5
clone size: many
V gene: TRBV28
CDR3 DNA: TGTGCCAGCAGCTTCTGGGGAAATAGCAATCAGCCCCAGCATTTT
CDR3 protein: CASSFWGNSNQPQHF

D gene: TRBD2
J gene: TRBJ2-5
clone size: many
V gene: TRBV7-2
CDR3 DNA: TGTGCCAGCACCCAAGGTGGCGGGGGGTGGGAGACCCAGTACTTC
CDR3 protein: CASTQGGGGWETQYF

D gene: TRBD1
J gene: TRBJ2-7
clone size: many
V gene: TRBV28
CDR3 DNA: TGTGCCAGCAGTTTCCTACCGGGACAGAGCTCCTACGAGCAGTACTTC
CDR3 protein: CASSFLPGQSSYEQYF

D gene: TRBD1
J gene: TRBJ1-2
clone size: many
V gene: TRBV5-1
CDR3 DNA: TGCGCCAGCAGCCCAGGGGGCGAGGGCTACACCTTC
CDR3 protein: CASSPGGEGYTF

D gene: NA
J gene: TRBJ1-2
clone size: many
V gene: TRBV6-1
CDR3 DNA: TGTGCCAGCAGTGAAAGCCGGAGGACGGTCTATGGCTACACCTTC
CDR3 protein: CASSESRRTVYGYTF

D gene: NA
J gene: TRBJ2-5
clone size: many
V gene: TRBV15
CDR3 DNA: TGTGCCACCAGCAGAGATGTGGGACGCTTTCAAGAGACCCAGTACTTC
CDR3 protein: CATSRDVGRFQETQYF

D gene: NA
J gene: TRBJ1-6
clone size: many
V gene: TRBV27
CDR3 DNA: TGTGCCAGCAGTTTACAGGGGCTAGGGTCACCCCTCCACTTT
CDR3 protein: CASSLQGLGSPLHF

D gene: NA
J gene: TRBJ1-3
clone size: NA
V gene: TRBV12-5
CDR3 DNA: TGTGCTAGTGGTTCCAACCCCGGGGTCAGGGGCCCCTCTGGAAACACCATATATTTT
CDR3 protein: CASGSNPGVRGPSGNTIYF

D gene: NA
J gene: TRBJ2-7
clone size: many
V gene: TRBV4-1
CDR3 DNA: TGCGCCAGCAGCCAAGATGAGGGTACCTACGAGCAGTACTTC
CDR3 protein: CASSQDEGTYEQYF

D gene: NA
J gene: TRBJ1-2
clone size: many
V gene: TRBV12-3/TRBV12-4
CDR3 DNA: TGTGCCAGCAGTTTAGCCCAGTATGGCTACACCTTC
CDR3 protein: CASSLAQYGYTF

D gene: TRBD1
J gene: TRBJ2-7
clone size: many
V gene: TRBV7-8
CDR3 DNA: TGTGCCAGCAGCCCACCGGGACAGGCATCCTACGAGCAGTACTTC
CDR3 protein: CASSPPGQASYEQYF

D gene: TRBD1
J gene: TRBJ2-2
clone size: many
V gene: TRBV2
CDR3 DNA: TGTGCCAGCATGTATAACAGGGGAAATACCGGGGAGCTGTTTTTT
CDR3 protein: CASMYNRGNTGELFF

D gene: NA
J gene: TRBJ2-6
clone size: many
V gene: TRBV2
CDR3 DNA: TGTGCCAGCCGCAGGGAACTCGCTGGGGCCAACGTCCTGACTTTC
CDR3 protein: CASRRELAGANVLTF

D gene: NA
J gene: TRBJ1-2
clone size: few
V gene: TRBV30
CDR3 DNA: TGTGCCTGGAGCACGGGACACCGTTATGGCTACACCTTC
CDR3 protein: CAWSTGHRYGYTF

D gene: NA
J gene: TRBJ2-5
clone size: few
V gene: TRBV2
CDR3 DNA: TGTGCCAGCAGTTGGCGGGTGGGAGAGACCCAGTACTTC
CDR3 protein: CASSWRVGETQYF

D gene: TRBD1
J gene: TRBJ1-6
clone size: many
V gene: TRBV27
CDR3 DNA: TGTGCCGGAAAGACAGGGGATTCACCCCTCCACTTT
CDR3 protein: CAGKTGDSPLHF

D gene: NA
J gene: TRBJ1-2
clone size: NA
V gene: TRBV6-2/TRBV6-3
CDR3 DNA: TGTGCCAGCAGAGATAATGGCTACACCTTC
CDR3 protein: CASRDNGYTF

D gene: NA
J gene: TRBJ1-2
clone size: many
V gene: TRBV6-2/TRBV6-3
CDR3 DNA: TGTGCCAGCAGTCGACAGGACACTGACTATGGCTACACCTTC
CDR3 protein: CASSRQDTDYGYTF

D gene: TRBD1
J gene: TRBJ1-6
clone size: many
V gene: TRBV10-2
CDR3 DNA: TGCGCCAGCAGTGTTGGCGGGACAGTGGTTAATTCACCCCTCCACTTT
CDR3 protein: CASSVGGTVVNSPLHF

D gene: NA
J gene: TRBJ2-6
clone size: many
V gene: TRBV29-1
CDR3 DNA: TGCAGCGGGTGGGGGTCTTCAGCCTCTGGGGCCAACGTCCTGACTTTC
CDR3 protein: CSGWGSSASGANVLTF

D gene: NA
J gene: TRBJ1-6
clone size: many
V gene: TRBV6-2/TRBV6-3
CDR3 DNA: TGTGCCAGCAGTGCCGGACAGAGTTTGTCACCCCTCCACTTT
CDR3 protein: CASSAGQSLSPLHF

D gene: TRBD1
J gene: TRBJ1-1
clone size: many
V gene: TRBV5-1
CDR3 DNA: TGCGCCAGCAGCCCAAGACAGGGCCGATGGAGCGCTGAAGCTTTCTTT
CDR3 protein: CASSPRQGRWSAEAFF

D gene: NA
J gene: TRBJ2-5
clone size: many
V gene: TRBV27
CDR3 DNA: TGTGCCAGCAGCTTATTGGGGGTAGAGACCCAGTACTTC
CDR3 protein: CASSLLGVETQYF